Below are 24 T cell receptor beta chains sequenced from a single sample in a study of T cells in Graves' hyperthyroidism and ophthalmopathy. Researchers took RNA transcripts and amplified the TCR beta CDR3 regions from them. HTBI primers were used for first-round RT-PCR of the TCR CDR3. One entry per CDR3 protein, called by TCRdb with MiXCR from the multiplex PCR reads. This table has around 250,000 distinct CDR3 sequences, around 26% appearing once. Source material: blood. The receptor source for this set is a woman aged 40 to 55 with Graves' ophthalmopathy.

This clonotype was detected many times. Given a much more abundant clone one base away, this may be a read error. The genes are TRBV28 and TRBJ2-7; the match to TRBD2 covers 11 bases. Germline V gives CDR1 MDHEN, CDR2 SYDVKM. Unmatched junction bases numbered 4, after V lost 8 bases and J lost 1 base. The length of the CDR3 is 14 residues. This chain's CDR3 is CASHTSGSSYEQYF. DNA of the CDR3: TGTGCCAGCCATACTAGCGGGAGTTCCTACGAGCAGTACTTC.

This clonotype came up many times. The rearrangement links TRBV5-1 to TRBJ1-1, with TRBD1 matching 8 bases. Germline loops: CDR1 SGHRS, CDR2 YFSETQ. The CDR3 covers 15 residues. Trimming at V came to 4 bases and at J to 4 bases, leaving 9 bases not matched to a gene. The CDR3 loop is CASSLAQGGGTEAFF. The CDR3 nucleotides are TGCGCCAGCAGCCTCGCACAGGGGGGCGGCACTGAAGCTTTCTTT.

The rearrangement links TRBV6-5 to TRBJ1-1; TRBD1 is a possible D gene (5 bases). The CDR3 has 14 amino acids. Germline V gene lookup returns CDR1 MNHEY and CDR2 SVGAGI. Trimming shortened V by 0 bases and J by 4 bases, and 9 bases separated the two germline ends. Here the CDR3 reads CASSYSPGPTEAFF. The CDR3 region has the DNA TGTGCCAGCAGTTACTCTCCAGGGCCCACTGAAGCTTTCTTT.

Ten or more counts support this clonotype. The chain carries TRBV5-6 and TRBJ1-2; D not resolved. Germline CDR1 is SGHDT and CDR2 is YYEEEE. V lost 5 bases and J 5 bases, leaving 19 bases between the germline ends. The CDR3 extends over 15 amino acids. The chain's CDR3 is CASSPLPAGIYGYTF. CDR3 in DNA: TGTGCCAGCAGTCCCCTCCCGGCAGGAATTTATGGCTACACCTTC. Supplemented by reference TRBV5-6 and TRBJ1-2, the full variable domain reads DAGVTQSPTHLIKTRGQQVTLRCSPKSGHDTVSWYQQALGQGPQFIFQYYEEEERQRGNFPDRFSGHQFPNYSSELNVNALLLGDSALYLCASSPLPAGIYGYTFGSGTRLTVV.

The chain recombines TRBV7-3 with TRBJ2-5, with D uncertain. The CDR3 runs 13 residues. CDR1 is SGHTA, CDR2 FQGTGA, per germline. V lost 3 bases, J lost 5 bases, and 10 bases lay in between. The CDR3 nucleotides are TGTGCCAGCAGCTTGATGGGAACGGAGACCCAGTACTTC. It codes for CASSLMGTETQYF.

This clonotype was observed once. The CDR3 here is CAIQRPGRGGYTF. The CDR3 coding sequence is TGTGCCATACAACGGCCAGGGCGGGGAGGCTACACCTTC. This chain connects TRBV28 to TRBJ1-2, with TRBD1 as a possible D gene (5 bases). Germline V gene lookup returns CDR1 MDHEN and CDR2 SYDVKM. Trimming shortened V by 10 bases and J by 8 bases, and 20 bases separated the two germline ends. The CDR3 has 13 amino acids.

This clonotype showed up many times. The J gene is TRBJ1-5, the V gene TRBV24-1; D remains ambiguous. This CDR3 contains 14 residues. V was shortened by 6 bases and J by 3 bases, with 11 bases between the two germline ends. CDR1 KGHDR and CDR2 SFDVKD come from the germline V gene. The CDR3 coding sequence is TGTGCCACCAGTTCCGGCAGTTTCAATCAGCCCCAGCATTTT. This translates into CATSSGSFNQPQHF.

This clonotype was counted many times. The chain uses TRBV6-1 and TRBJ1-2; possible D gene TRBD1, 6 bases. Per germline, CDR1 MNHNS and CDR2 SASEGT. The V end lost 4 bases, the J end lost 5 bases, and 14 bases lay between the germline ends. This CDR3 spans 14 amino acids. CDR3 loop: CASSVAGGGYGYTF. The DNA for the CDR3 is TGTGCCAGCAGTGTGGCGGGGGGCGGATATGGCTACACCTTC.

V and J are TRBV6-5 and TRBJ2-4; TRBD2 might be the D (6 bases). The CDR3 has 15 residues. Germline V gene data show CDR1 as MNHEY and CDR2 as SVGAGI. Between the trimmed V and J ends, which lost 2 bases and 3 bases, there was a span of 11 bases. CDR3 nucleotide sequence: TGTGCCAGCAGTTACGGGCAGGGAGGCAAAAACATTCAGTACTTC. This sequence encodes CASSYGQGGKNIQYF.

There are many counts of this clonotype. This chain links TRBV20-1 with TRBJ2-5, with 16 bases aligning to TRBD2. Trimming took 3 bases from V and 3 from J; bases not matched to a gene: 7. Germline V gives CDR1 DFQATT, CDR2 SNEGSKA (reference sequence). The CDR3 runs 17 residues. CDR3 sequence: CSASPGLAGGREETQYF. CDR3 in DNA: TGCAGTGCTAGCCCGGGACTAGCGGGAGGGCGCGAAGAGACCCAGTACTTC.

This clonotype was seen many times. The chain combines TRBV19 with TRBJ1-2; D may be TRBD1 (6 bases). The V end was cut by 9 bases, the J end by 10 bases, with 24 bases between. CDR3 length equals 14 residues. The germline V gene encodes CDR1 LNHDA and CDR2 SQIVND (reference sequence). CDR3 amino acids: CASNPLTGTRDYTF. The DNA for the CDR3 is TGTGCCAGCAACCCGCTGACAGGAACTCGTGACTACACCTTC.

This clonotype occurred many times. CDR3 residues: CASSFRDYEQYF. The CDR3 DNA sequence: TGTGCCAGCAGTTTCCGGGACTACGAGCAGTACTTC. This chain connects TRBV6-5 to TRBJ2-7; tentative D call: TRBD2 (5 bases). The CDR3 has 12 residues. The V gene lost 4 bases and the J gene lost 3 bases, with 7 bases spanning the gap. Germline V gene lookup returns CDR1 MNHEY and CDR2 SVGAGI.

This clonotype was seen many times. V is TRBV27 and J is TRBJ2-3; tentative D call: TRBD2 (5 bases). The CDR3 consists of 15 residues. Germline V gene sequence: CDR1 MNHEY, CDR2 SMNVEV (reference sequence). Between the trimmed V and J ends, which lost 4 bases and 1 base, there was a span of 12 bases. CDR3 amino acids: CASSWGVDGTDTQYF. In DNA form, the CDR3 reads TGTGCCAGCAGTTGGGGAGTTGATGGCACAGATACGCAGTATTTT.

This clonotype was found many times. The V call is TRBV4-2, the J call TRBJ1-1; 9 bases are a match to TRBD1. The CDR3 totals 13 residues. Per germline, CDR1 LGHNA and CDR2 YNFKEQ. J gave up 8 bases and V 3 bases, and 4 bases lay outside the gene matches. The CDR3 loop reads CASSHGQGLEAFF. CDR3 sequence (DNA): TGTGCCAGCAGCCATGGACAGGGGTTGGAAGCTTTCTTT.

In this sample, this clonotype turned up many times. The genes are TRBV28 and TRBJ1-5, with D uncertain. Per germline, CDR1 MDHEN and CDR2 SYDVKM. Trimming cost V 3 bases and J 3 bases, with 12 bases left between them. CDR3 length equals 15 residues. The CDR3: CASSFRLGNNQPQHF. CDR3 bases: TGTGCCAGCAGTTTTCGGCTGGGAAACAATCAGCCCCAGCATTTT.

In this sample, this clonotype turned up many times. The V and J genes are TRBV2 and TRBJ2-7, with TRBD2 matching 10 bases. The CDR3 sequence is 14 residues long. Germline CDR1 and CDR2: SNHLY and FYNNEI. J lost 3 bases, V lost 8 bases, and 7 bases had no gene match. CDR3 nucleotide sequence: TGTGCCAGCGCTAGCGGGAGAACGGGCTACGAGCAGTACTTC. Translated: CASASGRTGYEQYF.

This clonotype was observed at least ten times. The genes are TRBV29-1 and TRBJ2-7; 7 positions agree with TRBD1. The V segment lost 6 bases and the J segment 2 bases; nucleotides outside the gene matches: 7. This CDR3 comprises 13 residues. Germline CDR1 and CDR2: SQVTM and ANQGSEA. The CDR3 is CSVLTGATYEQYF. Written as DNA, the CDR3 is TGCAGCGTACTCACAGGGGCCACCTACGAGCAGTACTTC.

This clonotype was recorded many times. The rearrangement links TRBV7-9 to TRBJ2-7, with 7 bases matching TRBD1. V dropped 5 bases and J dropped 3; count of bases not matched to a gene: 10. Germline-derived CDR1 and CDR2 are SEHNR and FQNEAQ (reference sequence). CDR3 length: 15 residues. This CDR3 reads CASSKTGKKFYEQYF. The CDR3 DNA follows: TGTGCCAGCAGCAAGACAGGGAAAAAATTCTACGAGCAGTACTTC.

Only one count was recorded for this clonotype. Compared with germline, one end of the junction differs, possibly owing to a read error. This chain connects TRBV27 to TRBJ2-7, with 7 nucleotides matching TRBD1. In germline, CDR1 is MNHEY, CDR2 SMNVEV (reference sequence). The CDR3 consists of 14 residues. CDR3 sequence (DNA): TGTGCCAGCAGCGTGACAGGGTTCTCCTACGGGCAGTACTTC. It translates to CASSVTGFSYGQYF.

The chain joins TRBV5-4 to TRBJ2-7; a possible D gene is TRBD1 (6 bases). Germline loops: CDR1 SGHNT, CDR2 YYREEE (reference sequence). With 4 bases removed from V and 1 base from J, the gap between germline ends came to 12 bases. This CDR3 has 14 residues. The CDR3 sequence: CASSPARGSYEQYF. The CDR3 region has the DNA TGTGCCAGCAGCCCCGCCAGGGGTTCCTACGAGCAGTACTTC.

This sequence joins TRBV2 and TRBJ2-5, with D perhaps matching TRBD2 (6 bases). Germline CDR1 reads SNHLY; CDR2 reads FYNNEI. V was trimmed by 8 bases and J by 5 bases, leaving 18 bases between them. This CDR3 is built from 14 residues. CDR3 DNA sequence: TGTGCCAGCGGGAGGCCCTCCGAGTCTGAGACCCAGTACTTC. Protein product: CASGRPSESETQYF.

Turning to this clonotype: One base away lies a much larger clone, so this may be a sequencing read error. This rearrangement joins TRBV30 to TRBJ2-5, with 7 positions matching TRBD2. Unmatched junction bases numbered 12, after V lost 4 bases and J lost 4 bases. The CDR3 totals 15 residues. In germline, CDR1 is GTSNPN, CDR2 SVGIG (reference sequence). Here the CDR3 reads CAWNQGLGTVETQYF. The CDR3 coding sequence is TGTGCCTGGAACCAAGGACTAGGGACTGTAGAGACCCAGTACTTC.

This clonotype occurred many times. This chain connects TRBV15 to TRBJ1-1; D is uncertain. The CDR3 is 16 residues long. Germline loops: CDR1 LNHNV, CDR2 YYDKDF (reference sequence). The ends were cut back, 0 bases at V and 4 bases at J, with 15 bases in the middle. As DNA, the CDR3 is TGTGCCACCAGCAGAGATAAAATGGGCGGGAGCACTGAAGCTTTCTTT. Translated, it gives CATSRDKMGGSTEAFF.

This clonotype was seen ten or more times. The rearrangement links TRBV7-2 to TRBJ1-1; 9 bases are a match to TRBD1. Germline CDR1 and CDR2: SGHTA and FQGNSA. This CDR3 is built from 14 residues. V dropped 5 bases and J dropped 3; count of bases not matched to a gene: 4. CDR3 coding DNA: TGTGCCAGCAGCCTGACAGGGGGAGACACTGAAGCTTTCTTT. This sequence encodes CASSLTGGDTEAFF.